One sample yielded the 21 T cell receptor beta chains listed below, sequenced in a study of cytomegalovirus exposure and HLA in healthy donors listed by TCRdb under 2017. Preparation of the library involved the immunoSEQ multiplex PCR assay. For the multiplex PCR, a mixture combining 60 forward primers for TCR Vbeta segments and 13 reverse primers for TCR Jbeta segments was used. As stored in TCRdb, this immuneACCESS dataset retains in-frame rearrangements with V and J assigned. A fraction of the clones does not appear; measured against another copy, unresolved V genes explain less than half of the discrepancy, and the remainder lacks a known reason. The sample table holds over 100,000 clones, of which roughly four fifths were seen once. Clones ranked in the top ten supply 5.5% to 8% of the sample. Sequenced: PBMCs. The receptors derive from a male donor in good health and CMV-seronegative.

The chain links TRBV7-9 to TRBJ2-5, with D tentatively TRBD2 (5 bases). The CDR3 has 15 amino acids. The germline gives CDR1 SEHNR, CDR2 FQNEAQ (reference sequence). V lost 5 bases, J lost 11 bases, and 24 bases lay in between. The CDR3 DNA reads as TGTGCCAGCAGCCAGGCCCTCATGCACTCCTGGGAGCAGTACTTC. Its translation: CASSQALMHSWEQYF. The full variable domain, with the rest looked up from reference TRBV7-9 and TRBJ2-5, is DTGVSQNPRHKITKRGQNVTFRCDPISEHNRLYWYRQTLGQGPEFLTYFQNEAQLEKSRLLSDRFSAERPKGSFSTLEIQRTEQGDSAMYLCASSQALMHSWEQYFGPGTRLLVL.

Written as DNA, the CDR3 is TGTGCCACCTCCTCGGTTGGGAGCGGGAGAGAAGACACCGGGGAGCTGTTTTTT. Amino acids: CATSSVGSGREDTGELFF. This chain connects TRBV7-6 to TRBJ2-2; 8 bases are shared with TRBD2. Germline-derived CDR1 and CDR2 are SGHVS and FNYEAQ. V was clipped by 10 bases and J by 3 bases; unmatched bases: 19. The CDR3 sequence is 18 residues long.

The genes are TRBV6-5 and TRBJ1-2; 7 bases line up with TRBD1. Germline loops: CDR1 MNHEY, CDR2 SVGAGI. V gave up 4 bases and J gave up 7 bases; unmatched junction bases: 12. The CDR3 is 15 amino acids. The CDR3 is CASSSPGGQGLGYTF. For the CDR3, the DNA is TGTGCCAGCAGTTCTCCAGGGGGTCAGGGGCTTGGCTACACCTTC.

The V gene is TRBV7-2, the J gene TRBJ1-5; 8 bases align to TRBD1. The CDR3 covers 17 residues. The germline V gene encodes CDR1 SGHTA and CDR2 FQGNSA. After removal of 0 bases from V and 4 bases from J, the junction contained 8 bases not matched to a gene. CDR3 amino acids: CASSLALDRASNQPQHF. The CDR3 bases are TGTGCCAGCAGCTTAGCATTGGACAGGGCGTCGAATCAGCCCCAGCATTTT.

In its sample, this clone was seen a few times. The V and J genes are TRBV7-9 and TRBJ1-4; no clear D gene. From germline, CDR1 is SEHNR and CDR2 FQNEAQ (reference sequence). Trimming left V 5 bases short and J 1 base short, with 14 bases between. The CDR3 is made up of 16 amino acids. The DNA of the CDR3 is TGTGCCAGCAGCCCGGGAGTTCAGAGAACTAATGAAAAACTGTTTTTT. The encoded protein is CASSPGVQRTNEKLFF.

V gene TRBV30 combines with J gene TRBJ1-2, with D possibly matching TRBD1 (6 bases). The CDR3 runs 15 residues. V lost 4 bases and J lost 1, with 16 bases in between. The germline V gene has CDR1 GTSNPN and CDR2 SVGIG (reference sequence). This CDR3 is CAWTQWTVGNYGYTF. CDR3 DNA: TGTGCCTGGACCCAATGGACAGTCGGTAACTATGGCTACACCTTC.

The rearrangement joins TRBV9 to TRBJ2-1; D is perhaps TRBD2 (6 bases). Germline V lookup: CDR1 SGDLS, CDR2 YYNGEE. V lost 2 bases and J 5 bases, leaving 11 bases between the germline ends. The CDR3 runs to 14 residues. CDR3 nucleotides: TGTGCCAGCAGCGTCGGGAGTATTAACAATGAGCAGTTCTTC. The encoded protein is CASSVGSINNEQFF. Complete variable domain (other parts from reference TRBV9 and TRBJ2-1): DSGVTQTPKHLITATGQRVTLRCSPRSGDLSVYWYQQSLDQGLQFLIQYYNGEERAKGNILERFSAQQFPDLHSELNLSSLELGDSALYFCASSVGSINNEQFFGPGTRLTVL.

V gene TRBV6-6 combines with J gene TRBJ2-7, with 9 nucleotides matching TRBD2. The germline gives CDR1 MNHNY, CDR2 SVGAGI (reference sequence). This CDR3 comprises 13 residues. Trimming cost V 6 bases and J 4 bases; bases outside gene matches: 4. The CDR3 DNA follows: TGTGCCAGCAGGGAAACTAGCGGGTACGAGCAGTACTTC. Protein: CASRETSGYEQYF.

This clone was counted a few times. The chain employs TRBV29-1 and TRBJ2-7; D remains ambiguous. The V end lost 5 bases, the J end lost 2 bases, and 7 bases lay between the germline ends. The CDR3 consists of 11 residues. Germline V gene data show CDR1 as SQVTM and CDR2 as ANQGSEA. The CDR3 nucleotides read TGCAGCGTTCACGAGGCCTACGAGCAGTACTTC. Translation: CSVHEAYEQYF.

J is TRBJ2-3 and V is TRBV9; 16 positions match TRBD2. V shed 4 bases, J shed 2 bases, and the junction held 7 bases outside the gene matches. The germline V gene encodes CDR1 SGDLS and CDR2 YYNGEE. This CDR3 spans 18 amino acids. The CDR3 region has the DNA TGTGCCAGCAGCTTCGGGACTAGCGGGGGGGTACTCACAGATACGCAGTATTTT. This codes for CASSFGTSGGVLTDTQYF.

There are a few counts of this clone. V is TRBV28 and J is TRBJ2-7; 8 nucleotides align to TRBD1. Germline values: CDR1 MDHEN, CDR2 SYDVKM. The CDR3 runs to 15 residues. The V and J ends lost 4 bases and 4 bases, in that order; junction bases with no gene match: 9. The DNA for the CDR3 is TGTGCCAGCAGTTCCCCCCGCAGGGGGCGATACGAGCAGTACTTC. Protein: CASSSPRRGRYEQYF.

Only one count was recorded for this clone. The rearrangement uses TRBV7-3 and TRBJ1-1; the D gene is possibly TRBD1 (5 bases). The CDR3 totals 14 residues. CDR1 SGHTA and CDR2 FQGTGA come from the germline V gene. Trimming removed 5 bases at V and 1 base at J, with 11 bases between. The CDR3 loop reads CASSPTGQNTEAFF. The CDR3 DNA reads TGTGCCAGCAGCCCTACTGGACAGAACACTGAAGCTTTCTTT.

A note on this clone: Other DNA sequences in this specimen translate into the identical CDR3. This sequence joins TRBV28 and TRBJ2-4, with 10 bases that match TRBD1. Trimming removed 4 bases from V and 10 bases from J; junction bases left unmatched: 10. Germline V gene lookup returns CDR1 MDHEN and CDR2 SYDVKM. CDR3 size: 15 residues. CDR3 DNA sequence: TGTGCCAGCAGTTCCCGTCGGACAGGGGGGGATATTCAGTACTTC. Protein: CASSSRRTGGDIQYF.

The genes are TRBV5-1 and TRBJ2-1, with 9 bases identical to TRBD2. The J segment lost 8 bases and the V segment lost 0 bases, leaving 12 bases of the junction unmatched. This CDR3 spans 17 amino acids. Germline lookup yields CDR1 SGHRS and CDR2 YFSETQ. The DNA for the CDR3 is TGCGCCAGCAGCTTGGCCTTGGCGGGAGGGCCAATGGATGAGCAGTTCTTC. Amino acids: CASSLALAGGPMDEQFF.

CDR3 sequence (DNA): TGCGCCAGCAGCTCTTGGACAGGGGCTGACGAGCAGTACTTC. Its translation is CASSSWTGADEQYF. This rearrangement joins TRBV5-1 to TRBJ2-7, with 9 bases lining up with TRBD1. CDR1 SGHRS and CDR2 YFSETQ come from the germline V gene. Trimming at V came to 3 bases and at J to 5 bases, leaving 6 bases not matched to a gene. The CDR3 loop spans 14 amino acids. The variable domain in full, with the rest retrieved from reference TRBV5-1 and TRBJ2-7, is KAGVTQTPRYLIKTRGQQVTLSCSPISGHRSVSWYQQTPGQGLQFLFEYFSETQRNKGNFPGRFSGRQFSNSRSEMNVSTLELGDSALYLCASSSWTGADEQYFGPGTRLTVT.

The gene calls are TRBV6-6 and TRBJ2-7; a possible D gene is TRBD2 (6 bases). This CDR3 is built from 13 residues. Between the trimmed V and J ends, which lost 6 bases and 7 bases, there was a span of 16 bases. Per the germline V gene, CDR1 is MNHNY and CDR2 is SVGAGI (reference sequence). CDR3 sequence (DNA): TGTGCCAGCAGACCGGGACTCGGCGGGGAGCAGTACTTC. Amino acids: CASRPGLGGEQYF.

This clone was recorded a few times. The V and J genes are TRBV18 and TRBJ1-3; D might be TRBD1 (6 bases). Germline V gene data show CDR1 as KGHSH and CDR2 as LQKENI. The germline V and J ends were trimmed by 0 bases and 4 bases, with 16 bases remaining between them. This CDR3 has 17 residues. In DNA, the CDR3 is TGTGCCAGCTCACCACCAATAGCGGGGGCGCGCGGAAACACCATATATTTT. Translation: CASSPPIAGARGNTIYF. Based on the CDR3 plus reference TRBV18 and TRBJ1-3, the full variable domain is NAGVMQNPRHLVRRRGQEARLRCSPMKGHSHVYWYRQLPEEGLKFMVYLQKENIIDESGMPKERFSAEFPKEGPSILRIQQVVRGDSAAYFCASSPPIAGARGNTIYFGEGSWLTVV.

This chain connects TRBV7-9 to TRBJ1-2, with D possibly being TRBD1 (5 bases). V was trimmed by 5 bases and J by 1 base, leaving 17 bases between them. In germline, CDR1 is SEHNR, CDR2 FQNEAQ (reference sequence). CDR3 size: 16 residues. The CDR3 here is CASSPQDRPVNYGYTF. CDR3 in DNA: TGTGCCAGCAGCCCACAGGACCGGCCTGTTAACTATGGCTACACCTTC. The full variable domain, its missing parts supplied by reference TRBV7-9 and TRBJ1-2, is DTGVSQNPRHKITKRGQNVTFRCDPISEHNRLYWYRQTLGQGPEFLTYFQNEAQLEKSRLLSDRFSAERPKGSFSTLEIQRTEQGDSAMYLCASSPQDRPVNYGYTFGSGTRLTVV.

The chain combines TRBV27 with TRBJ1-2, with a possible D match to TRBD1 (6 bases). V was cut by 0 bases and J by 6 bases, with 17 bases left in between. The CDR3 is 16 amino acids. The germline CDR1 and CDR2 sequences are MNHEY and SMNVEV (reference sequence). As DNA, the CDR3 is TGTGCCAGCAGTTTATCGAGAGGAGCGGGGGCGCATGGCTACACCTTC. Its protein product is CASSLSRGAGAHGYTF.

The rearrangement uses TRBV27 and TRBJ2-2, with 11 positions matching TRBD2. The V gene's germline CDR1 is MNHEY and CDR2 SMNVEV (reference sequence). V was pared by 1 base and J by 8 bases, with 9 bases of the junction left unmatched. The CDR3 runs 17 residues. CDR3: CASSLFRLAGGGGELFF. Written as DNA, the CDR3 is TGTGCCAGCAGTTTATTCCGGCTAGCGGGGGGAGGTGGGGAGCTGTTTTTT.

CDR3 in DNA: TGTGCCAGCAGCCTCGAAACGGGGCAGGGGGCAGCGGCTTTCTTT. Translated, it gives CASSLETGQGAAAFF. This chain connects TRBV14 to TRBJ1-1; 8 bases fit TRBD1. CDR3 length: 15 residues. V was clipped by 4 bases and J by 11 bases; unmatched bases: 15. Germline V gene sequence: CDR1 SGHDN, CDR2 FVKESK.